This TCR beta chain is drawn from a study of blood T cell repertoires in COVID-19. V was clipped by 2 bases and J by 9 bases, with 13 bases between them. This CDR3 comprises 13 residues. This clone was counted only a few times. The assay was immunoSEQ multiplex PCR, and TCRdb's table has in-frame clones only and misses some. The sample consists of 110,000 or so clones, approximately 90% of them appearing once. This chain connects TRBV12-3 or TRBV12-4 to TRBJ1-1; tentatively, D is TRBD1 (5 bases). The sequence came from a human donor in a cohort sampled during active COVID-19. Sequences were obtained from peripheral blood. CDR3 DNA sequence: TGTGCCAGCAGTTTATGGCAGGGAAGGAAAGCTTTCTTT. Residues: CASSLWQGRKAFF.